The clone carrying this T cell receptor beta chain appeared many times. What it binds is not known. The data are from a study of human T cells and chemical hapten exposure. Study details: Each patch test put 0.01% DPC on the upper back, and results were read at 6 days.

In germline, CDR1 is MNHEY, CDR2 SVGAGI. J gave up 2 bases and V 0 bases, and 5 bases lay outside the gene matches. The CDR3 totals 17 residues. Overall study findings and caveats: Correlating positively with patch test score were the PT1 expanded TCR counts.

TCRdb independently ran MiXCR on the RACE reads; one entry per CDR3 protein. The table records around 350,000 distinct CDR3 sequences, around 5.5% of them present only once. Time point meaning: pre-sensitization, week 0. As for treatment: therapeutic diphenylcyclopropenone sensitization with weekly scalp DPC. V gene TRBV6-5 combines with J gene TRBJ2-3, with 10 positions matching TRBD2. The specimen was whole blood, collected in connection with sensitization to the hapten diphenylcyclopropenone (DPC). This TCR was sampled from a woman between 18 and 29 years old with alopecia areata. Some clones in this sample may be carry-over from other donors' samples. This chain's CDR3 is CASSYSIAGGPTDTQYF. The CDR3 nucleotides read TGTGCCAGCAGTTACTCGATAGCGGGGGGACCCACAGATACGCAGTATTTT.